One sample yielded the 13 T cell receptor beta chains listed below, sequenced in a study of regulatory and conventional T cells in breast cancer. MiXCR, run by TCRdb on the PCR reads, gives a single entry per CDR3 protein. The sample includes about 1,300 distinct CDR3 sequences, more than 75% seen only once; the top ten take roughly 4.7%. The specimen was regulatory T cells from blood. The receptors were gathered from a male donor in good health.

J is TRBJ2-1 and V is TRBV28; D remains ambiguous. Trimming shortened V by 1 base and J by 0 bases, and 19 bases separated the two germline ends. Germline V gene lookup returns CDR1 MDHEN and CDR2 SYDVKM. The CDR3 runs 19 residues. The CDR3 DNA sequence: TGTGCCAGCAGTTTATTCGGAGTTAACGGCGGCAGCTCCTACAATGAGCAGTTCTTC. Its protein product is CASSLFGVNGGSSYNEQFF.

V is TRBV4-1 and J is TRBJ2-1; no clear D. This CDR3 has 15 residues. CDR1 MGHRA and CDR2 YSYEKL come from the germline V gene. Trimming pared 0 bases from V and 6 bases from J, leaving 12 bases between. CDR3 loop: CASSQDFHRVNEQFF. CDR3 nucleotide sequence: TGCGCCAGCAGCCAAGATTTTCATCGGGTCAATGAGCAGTTCTTC.

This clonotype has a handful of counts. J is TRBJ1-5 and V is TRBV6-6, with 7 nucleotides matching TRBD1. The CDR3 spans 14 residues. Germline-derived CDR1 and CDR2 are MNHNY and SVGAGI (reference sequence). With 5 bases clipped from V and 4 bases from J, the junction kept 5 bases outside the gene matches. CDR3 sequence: CASSPTQGNQPQHF. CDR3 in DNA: TGTGCCAGCAGTCCTACACAGGGGAATCAGCCCCAGCATTTT.

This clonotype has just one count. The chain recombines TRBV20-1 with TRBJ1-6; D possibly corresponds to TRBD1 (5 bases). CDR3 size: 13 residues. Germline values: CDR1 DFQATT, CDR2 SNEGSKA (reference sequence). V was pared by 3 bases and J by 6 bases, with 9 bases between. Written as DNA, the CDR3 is TGCAGTGCTAGGGACACCCTTAATTCACCCCTCCACTTT. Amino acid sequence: CSARDTLNSPLHF.

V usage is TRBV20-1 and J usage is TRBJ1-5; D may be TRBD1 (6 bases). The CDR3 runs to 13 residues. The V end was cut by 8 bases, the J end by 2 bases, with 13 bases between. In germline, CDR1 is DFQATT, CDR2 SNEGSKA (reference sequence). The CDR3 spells CSIQGDGNQPQHF. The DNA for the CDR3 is TGCAGTATACAGGGTGATGGCAATCAGCCCCAGCATTTT.

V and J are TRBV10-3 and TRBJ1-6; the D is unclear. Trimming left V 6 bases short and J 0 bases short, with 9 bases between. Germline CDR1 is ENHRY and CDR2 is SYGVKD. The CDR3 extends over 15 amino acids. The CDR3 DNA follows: TGTGCCATCAGGGCCAGGAGCTCCTATAATTCACCCCTCCACTTT. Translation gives CAIRARSSYNSPLHF.

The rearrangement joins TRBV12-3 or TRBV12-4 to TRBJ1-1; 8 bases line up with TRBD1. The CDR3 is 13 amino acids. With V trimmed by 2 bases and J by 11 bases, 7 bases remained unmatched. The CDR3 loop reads CASSLPAGGTAFF. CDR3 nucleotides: TGTGCCAGCAGTTTACCGGCAGGGGGCACGGCTTTCTTT.

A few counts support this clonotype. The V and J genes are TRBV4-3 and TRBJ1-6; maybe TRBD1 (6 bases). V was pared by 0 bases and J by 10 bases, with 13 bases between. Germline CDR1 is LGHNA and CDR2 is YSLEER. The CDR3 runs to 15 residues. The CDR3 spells CASSQEHRVGSPLHF. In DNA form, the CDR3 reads TGCGCCAGCAGCCAAGAACACAGGGTAGGATCACCCCTCCACTTT.

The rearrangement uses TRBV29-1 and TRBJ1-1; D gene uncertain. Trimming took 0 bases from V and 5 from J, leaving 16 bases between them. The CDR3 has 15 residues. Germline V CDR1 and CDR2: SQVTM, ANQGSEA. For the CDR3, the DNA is TGCAGCGTTGAAGATCCCACGGGGTGGGGAACTGAAGCTTTCTTT. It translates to CSVEDPTGWGTEAFF.

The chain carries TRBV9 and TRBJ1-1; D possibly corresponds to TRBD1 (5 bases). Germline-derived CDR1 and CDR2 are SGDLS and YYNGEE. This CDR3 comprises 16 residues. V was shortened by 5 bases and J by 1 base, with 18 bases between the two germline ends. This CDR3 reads CASSRGIALKNTEAFF. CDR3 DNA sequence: TGTGCCAGCAGTAGGGGAATAGCTCTGAAGAACACTGAAGCTTTCTTT.

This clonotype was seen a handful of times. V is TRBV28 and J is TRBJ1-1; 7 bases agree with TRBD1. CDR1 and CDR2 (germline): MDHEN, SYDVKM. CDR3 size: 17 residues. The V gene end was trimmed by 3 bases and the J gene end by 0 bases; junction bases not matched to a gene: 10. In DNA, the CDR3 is TGTGCCAGCAGTTTCCCCGGGACAGAGGAAGTGAACACTGAAGCTTTCTTT. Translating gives CASSFPGTEEVNTEAFF.

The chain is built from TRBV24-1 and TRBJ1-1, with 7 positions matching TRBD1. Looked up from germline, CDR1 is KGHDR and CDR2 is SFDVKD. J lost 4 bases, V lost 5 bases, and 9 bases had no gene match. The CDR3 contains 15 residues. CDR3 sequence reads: CATSVNYDRATEAFF. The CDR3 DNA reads TGTGCCACCAGTGTCAACTACGACAGGGCCACTGAAGCTTTCTTT.

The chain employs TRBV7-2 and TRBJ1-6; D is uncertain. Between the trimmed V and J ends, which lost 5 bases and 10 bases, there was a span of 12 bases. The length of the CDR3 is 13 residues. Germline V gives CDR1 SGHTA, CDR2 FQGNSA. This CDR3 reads CASSDLGWSPLHF. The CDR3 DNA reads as TGTGCCAGCAGCGACCTGGGCTGGTCACCCCTCCACTTT.